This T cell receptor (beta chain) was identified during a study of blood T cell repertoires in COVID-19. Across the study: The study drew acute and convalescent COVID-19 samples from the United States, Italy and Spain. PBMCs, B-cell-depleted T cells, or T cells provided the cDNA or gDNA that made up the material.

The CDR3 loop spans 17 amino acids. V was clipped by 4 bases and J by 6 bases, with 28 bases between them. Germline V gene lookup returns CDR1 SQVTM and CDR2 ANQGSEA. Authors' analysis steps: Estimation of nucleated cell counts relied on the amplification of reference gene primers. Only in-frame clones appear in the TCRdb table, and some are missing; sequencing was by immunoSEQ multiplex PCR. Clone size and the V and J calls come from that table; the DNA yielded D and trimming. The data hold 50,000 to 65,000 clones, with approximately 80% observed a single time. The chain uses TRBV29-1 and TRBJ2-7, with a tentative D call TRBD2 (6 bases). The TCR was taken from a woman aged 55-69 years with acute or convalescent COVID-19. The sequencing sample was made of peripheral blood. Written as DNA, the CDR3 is TGCAGCGTTGGGCGGGGAGTAAATCCCTCTAAATTGAGCGAGCAGTACTTC. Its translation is CSVGRGVNPSKLSEQYF.